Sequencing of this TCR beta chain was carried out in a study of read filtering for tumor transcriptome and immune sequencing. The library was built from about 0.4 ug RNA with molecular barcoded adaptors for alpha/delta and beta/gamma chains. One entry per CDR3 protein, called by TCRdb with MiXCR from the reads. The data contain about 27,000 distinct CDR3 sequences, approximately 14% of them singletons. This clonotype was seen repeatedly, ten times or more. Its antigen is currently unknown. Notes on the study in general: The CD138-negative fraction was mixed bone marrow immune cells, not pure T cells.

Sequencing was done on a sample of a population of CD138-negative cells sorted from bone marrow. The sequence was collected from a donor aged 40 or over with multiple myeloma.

The CDR3 nucleotides read TGTGCCAGCAGCGTCACCACAGATACGCAGTATTTT. This codes for CASSVTTDTQYF. The gene calls are TRBV7-9 and TRBJ2-3, with D unclear. The CDR3 consists of 12 residues. The V and J ends lost 5 bases and 2 bases respectively, with 5 bases between them. Looked up from germline, CDR1 is SEHNR and CDR2 is FQNEAQ (reference sequence).